One T cell receptor beta chain is described in this entry. An end of the junction differs from the germline gene, which may be a read error. TCRdb's table, derived via immunoSEQ multiplex PCR, lists solely in-frame clones and lacks some. Of some 240,000 clones listed, 80% to 85% were seen once; the top ten hold roughly 3.6%. These data are taken from a study of blood T cell repertoires in COVID-19. The germline gives CDR1 MNHEY, CDR2 SMNVEV (reference sequence). This CDR3 comprises 17 residues. This chain uses TRBV27 with TRBJ2-5; 7 bases are a match to TRBD2. The receptor was derived from a man between 45 and 60 years old who had recovered from COVID-19. The material sequenced was PBMCs or T cells enriched from blood (not recorded which). The CDR3, as DNA: TGTGCCACCAGTCTTGGTCGCGGGAGCGACTTACAAGAGACCCAGTACTTC. It translates to CATSLGRGSDLQETQYF.